These 24 T cell receptor beta chains were sequenced from one sample in a study of control samples from healthy donors and cancer patients. Data came from immunoSEQ multiplex PCR; TCRdb stores just in-frame clones and leaves some out. The data contain about 96,000 clones, approximately 95% of them singletons. Material for sequencing was blood. These TCRs come from a man aged 18 to 29 in good health.

This chain uses TRBV7-8 with TRBJ1-1; tentative D call: TRBD1 (6 bases). V was shortened by 0 bases and J by 4 bases, with 15 bases between the two germline ends. Germline assignment: CDR1 SGHVS and CDR2 FQNEAQ. The CDR3 loop spans 16 amino acids. The CDR3 is CASSLAPPGVFTEAFF. The DNA of the CDR3 is TGTGCCAGCAGCTTAGCGCCGCCAGGGGTTTTCACTGAAGCTTTCTTT.

The V call is TRBV6-5, the J call TRBJ2-7; TRBD1 agrees at 8 bases. The germline CDR1 and CDR2 sequences are MNHEY and SVGAGI. CDR3 length: 12 residues. V gave up 6 bases and J gave up 5 bases; unmatched junction bases: 3. Here the CDR3 reads CASSDRGNEQYF. CDR3 in DNA: TGTGCCAGCAGCGACAGGGGAAACGAGCAGTACTTC.

The chain uses TRBV27 and TRBJ2-7; 11 bases match TRBD1. The CDR3 length is 18 residues. Per germline, CDR1 MNHEY and CDR2 SMNVEV (reference sequence). The V gene end was trimmed by 5 bases and the J gene end by 6 bases; junction bases not matched to a gene: 18. CDR3 in amino acids: CASSLFSSSGTGGREQYF. In DNA form, the CDR3 reads TGTGCCAGCAGTCTCTTCTCCAGCTCCGGGACAGGGGGACGCGAGCAGTACTTC.

The J gene is TRBJ1-4, the V gene TRBV18; D is uncertain. Trimming shortened V by 3 bases and J by 0 bases, and 11 bases separated the two germline ends. CDR1 is KGHSH, CDR2 LQKENI, per germline. There are 16 residues in the CDR3. In DNA form, the CDR3 reads TGTGCCAGCTCACCTATAAACCCGGCAACTAATGAAAAACTGTTTTTT. It codes for CASSPINPATNEKLFF.

The V call is TRBV21-1, the J call TRBJ1-6. TRBV21-1 is annotated as a pseudogene. The CDR3 runs to 11 residues. The CDR3 reads CAAGDWKPLHF. The CDR3 nucleotides read TGTGCCGCAGGGGACTGGAAACCCCTCCACTTT.

The rearrangement joins TRBV24-1 to TRBJ2-7; D call uncertain. The CDR3 sequence is 14 residues long. Germline V gene data show CDR1 as KGHDR and CDR2 as SFDVKD. The V end was cut by 2 bases, the J end by 3 bases, with 10 bases between. CDR3 sequence: CATSDSGPFYEQYF. DNA for the CDR3: TGTGCCACCAGTGATTCGGGTCCTTTCTACGAGCAGTACTTC.

The rearrangement links TRBV28 to TRBJ1-1; the D gene is possibly TRBD1 (5 bases). This CDR3 region has 13 residues. Per germline, CDR1 MDHEN and CDR2 SYDVKM. Trimming removed 8 bases from V and 0 bases from J, with 10 bases in between. CDR3 DNA: TGTGCCAGCGCAGGGTCCATGAACACTGAAGCTTTCTTT. Its protein is CASAGSMNTEAFF. Full variable domain (outside the CDR3, taken from reference TRBV28 and TRBJ1-1): DVKVTQSSRYLVKRTGEKVFLECVQDMDHENMFWYRQDPGLGLRLIYFSYDVKMKEKGDIPEGYSVSREKKERFSLILESASTNQTSMYLCASAGSMNTEAFFGQGTRLTVV.

The gene calls are TRBV25-1 and TRBJ1-4, with 8 bases identical to TRBD1. CDR3 size: 18 residues. CDR1 and CDR2 from the germline V gene are MGHDK and SYGVNS. J was trimmed by 3 bases and V by 4 bases; bases with no gene match: 13. DNA for the CDR3: TGTGCCAGCAGTGGCTGGACAGGGACGAATAGGGCTAATGAAAAACTGTTTTTT. This encodes CASSGWTGTNRANEKLFF.

V gene TRBV5-1 combines with J gene TRBJ1-4, with 7 bases that match TRBD1. The ends lost 4 bases at V and 0 bases at J; junction bases unmatched: 15. Germline V gene lookup returns CDR1 SGHRS and CDR2 YFSETQ. The CDR3 is 19 amino acids. The CDR3 region has the DNA TGCGCCAGCAGCGGCGTCCCGGGACAGAAAATTGCAACTAATGAAAAACTGTTTTTT. Its protein is CASSGVPGQKIATNEKLFF.

The rearrangement uses TRBV12-3 or TRBV12-4 and TRBJ2-7, with 9 bases matching TRBD1. The CDR3 is 13 residues long. V shed 4 bases, J shed 6 bases, and the junction held 4 bases outside the gene matches. In nucleotides, the CDR3 is TGTGCCAGCAGTTGGACAGGGGCAGGCGAGCAGTACTTC. Protein sequence: CASSWTGAGEQYF.

The chain has TRBV2 and TRBJ1-4; D remains ambiguous. Between the trimmed V and J ends, which lost 4 bases and 2 bases, there was a span of 5 bases. CDR1 and CDR2 from the germline V gene are SNHLY and FYNNEI. The CDR3 spans 13 residues. Written as DNA, the CDR3 is TGTGCCAGCAGTGGGGTCACTAATGAAAAACTGTTTTTT. The encoded protein is CASSGVTNEKLFF.

The chain joins TRBV6-2 or TRBV6-3 to TRBJ2-4; 11 bases are shared with TRBD2. Trimming took 7 bases from V and 9 from J; bases not matched to a gene: 11. Germline CDR1 is MNHEY and CDR2 is SVGEGT. The length of the CDR3 is 15 residues. CDR3 coding DNA: TGTGCCAGCAACCCACGACTAGCGGGAAGTTCCATTCAGTACTTC. Translation gives CASNPRLAGSSIQYF.

The chain employs TRBV2 and TRBJ2-1, with 12 bases fitting TRBD1. Germline-derived CDR1 and CDR2 are SNHLY and FYNNEI. The CDR3 totals 17 residues. V shed 3 bases, J shed 9 bases, and the junction held 12 bases outside the gene matches. The CDR3 DNA follows: TGTGCCAGCAGTGACAAACTGGGGGGACAGGGGGCGAGTGAGCAGTTCTTC. Protein sequence: CASSDKLGGQGASEQFF.

The chain recombines TRBV7-9 with TRBJ1-1; D is unclear. The CDR3 consists of 14 residues. Germline loops: CDR1 SEHNR, CDR2 FQNEAQ (reference sequence). V dropped 0 bases and J dropped 4 bases, with 9 bases sitting between them. The CDR3 reads CASSLAVDFTEAFF. The CDR3 DNA reads TGTGCCAGCAGCTTAGCGGTTGATTTCACTGAAGCTTTCTTT.

This chain joins TRBV2 and TRBJ1-2, with D unresolved. V was trimmed by 3 bases and J by 2 bases, leaving 7 bases between them. CDR3 length equals 13 residues. Per germline, CDR1 SNHLY and CDR2 FYNNEI. Here the CDR3 reads CASSEVGNYGYTF. The CDR3 DNA follows: TGTGCCAGCAGTGAGGTGGGCAACTATGGCTACACCTTC.

V gene TRBV4-1 combines with J gene TRBJ1-6; D perhaps matches TRBD1 (5 bases). The germline V and J ends were trimmed by 0 bases and 8 bases, with 17 bases remaining between them. The germline V gene has CDR1 MGHRA and CDR2 YSYEKL. This CDR3 is built from 17 residues. CDR3 protein: CASSQDGLGGSDSPLHF. CDR3 DNA sequence: TGCGCCAGCAGCCAAGATGGTTTGGGGGGTTCGGATTCACCCCTCCACTTT.

The CDR3 sequence is CALQKGLAGDNEQFF. The CDR3 nucleotides are TGTGCCCTTCAGAAGGGGTTAGCGGGAGACAATGAGCAGTTCTTC. The chain combines TRBV30 with TRBJ2-1; 9 positions agree with TRBD2. V was pared by 8 bases and J by 5 bases, with 13 bases of the junction left unmatched. The CDR3 covers 15 residues. CDR1 GTSNPN and CDR2 SVGIG come from the germline V gene (reference sequence). Full variable domain (remainder filled in from reference TRBV30 and TRBJ2-1): SQTIHQWPATLVQPVGSPLSLECTVEGTSNPNLYWYRQAAGRGLQLLFYSVGIGQISSEVPQNLSASRPQDRQFILSSKKLLLSDSGFYLCALQKGLAGDNEQFFGPGTRLTVL.

CDR3 nucleotides: TGCGCCAGCAGCCAAGATCTAGGGGTTTACGTGCCCCAGCATTTT. Encoded protein: CASSQDLGVYVPQHF. The chain carries TRBV4-1 and TRBJ1-5; D is possibly TRBD1 (5 bases). Trimming pared 0 bases from V and 9 bases from J, leaving 15 bases between. The CDR3 contains 15 residues. CDR1 MGHRA and CDR2 YSYEKL come from the germline V gene.

The chain is built from TRBV6-2 or TRBV6-3 and TRBJ1-1; D remains ambiguous. This CDR3 spans 13 amino acids. V shed 4 bases and J shed 0 bases, with 6 bases lying between them. CDR1 is MNHEY and CDR2 is SVGEGT in the germline V gene. In DNA form, the CDR3 reads TGTGCCAGCAGTTTAAAGATGAACACTGAAGCTTTCTTT. Its protein is CASSLKMNTEAFF.

The chain links TRBV5-1 to TRBJ1-2, with no clear D. The CDR3 runs 13 residues. The V gene lost 0 bases and the J gene lost 2 bases, with 5 bases spanning the gap. The germline V gene encodes CDR1 SGHRS and CDR2 YFSETQ. The CDR3 region is CASSLEQNYGYTF. CDR3 in DNA: TGCGCCAGCAGCTTGGAACAGAACTATGGCTACACCTTC.

This clone came up once. In nucleotides, the CDR3 is TGCGCCAGCAGCCAAGATCTCACAGGGGTGCGCGAGCAGTACTTC. This gives the protein CASSQDLTGVREQYF. The rearrangement links TRBV4-3 to TRBJ2-7; 7 bases map to TRBD1. This CDR3 contains 15 residues. CDR1 LGHNA and CDR2 YSLEER come from the germline V gene. Trimming took 0 bases from V and 6 from J; bases not matched to a gene: 8.

The V and J genes are TRBV9 and TRBJ2-1, with 9 bases matching TRBD2. This CDR3 has 14 amino acids. J lost 10 bases, V lost 3 bases, and 8 bases had no gene match. CDR1 and CDR2 from the germline V gene are SGDLS and YYNGEE. CDR3 sequence reads: CASSANLAGYEQFF. As DNA, the CDR3 is TGTGCCAGCAGCGCAAATCTAGCGGGATACGAGCAGTTCTTC.

The J gene is TRBJ1-6, the V gene TRBV27; TRBD1 matches 7 bases. The J segment lost 7 bases and the V segment lost 0 bases, leaving 3 bases of the junction unmatched. This CDR3 region has 15 residues. Germline lookup yields CDR1 MNHEY and CDR2 SMNVEV (reference sequence). The CDR3 sequence: CASSLSGTANSPLHF. In nucleotides, the CDR3 is TGTGCCAGCAGTTTATCGGGGACAGCAAATTCACCCCTCCACTTT.

This chain uses TRBV7-2 with TRBJ1-5; the D gene is possibly TRBD1 (6 bases). The germline gives CDR1 SGHTA, CDR2 FQGNSA. The CDR3 is 13 residues long. V dropped 5 bases and J dropped 6 bases, with 11 bases sitting between them. The CDR3: CASSLNRVQPQHF. The CDR3, as DNA: TGTGCCAGCAGCCTCAACAGGGTTCAGCCCCAGCATTTT. Variable domain in full (rest from reference TRBV7-2 and TRBJ1-5): GAGVSQSPSNKVTEKGKDVELRCDPISGHTALYWYRQSLGQGLEFLIYFQGNSAPDKSGLPSDRFSAERTGGSVSTLTIQRTQQEDSAVYLCASSLNRVQPQHFGDGTRLSIL.